This T cell receptor beta chain was recovered during a study of CD8 T cells in Susac syndrome. Trimming left V 8 bases short and J 3 bases short, with 13 bases between. This CDR3 region has 13 residues. Germline V gives CDR1 SNHLY, CDR2 FYNNEI. RNA totalling about 0.5 to 1 ug underwent reverse transcription with random hexamers. TCR beta CDR3 was amplified by immunoSEQ multiplex PCR. This amplification extended across 54 Vbeta and 13 Jbeta segments. From the immunoSEQ multiplex PCR reads, TCRdb called clonotypes with MiXCR, one entry per CDR3 protein. The table shows some 450,000 distinct CDR3 sequences, with 75% to 90% occurring only once. The patients serving as multiple sclerosis controls were treatment-naive. They had stable or active relapsing-remitting disease and fulfilled revised McDonald criteria.

The chain uses TRBV2 and TRBJ2-5; possible D gene TRBD2, 6 bases. The sequence came from a human donor with multiple sclerosis. Specimen: CD8+ T cells from PBMCs. CDR3 sequence: CASEATSEETQYF. The CDR3 nucleotides read TGTGCCAGCGAAGCGACTAGTGAAGAGACCCAGTACTTC.